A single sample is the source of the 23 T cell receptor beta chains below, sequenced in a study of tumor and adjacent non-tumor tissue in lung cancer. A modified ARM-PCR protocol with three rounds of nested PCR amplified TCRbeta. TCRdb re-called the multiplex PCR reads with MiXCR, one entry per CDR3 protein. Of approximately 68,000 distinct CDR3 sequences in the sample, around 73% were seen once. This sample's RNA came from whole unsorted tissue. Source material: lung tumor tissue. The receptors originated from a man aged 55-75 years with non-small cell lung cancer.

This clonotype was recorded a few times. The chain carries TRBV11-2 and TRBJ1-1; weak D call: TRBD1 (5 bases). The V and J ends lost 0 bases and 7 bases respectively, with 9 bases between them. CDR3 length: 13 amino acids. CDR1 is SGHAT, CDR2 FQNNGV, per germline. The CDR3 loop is CASSLERGNEAFF. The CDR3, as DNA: TGTGCCAGCAGCTTAGAGAGGGGAAATGAAGCTTTCTTT.

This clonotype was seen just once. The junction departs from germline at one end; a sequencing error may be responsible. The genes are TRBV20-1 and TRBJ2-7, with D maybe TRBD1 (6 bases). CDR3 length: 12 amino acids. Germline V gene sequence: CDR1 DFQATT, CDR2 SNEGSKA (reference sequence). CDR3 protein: CSATIQGYEQQF. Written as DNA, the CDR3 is TGCAGTGCTACCATACAGGGCTACGAGCAGCAGTTC.

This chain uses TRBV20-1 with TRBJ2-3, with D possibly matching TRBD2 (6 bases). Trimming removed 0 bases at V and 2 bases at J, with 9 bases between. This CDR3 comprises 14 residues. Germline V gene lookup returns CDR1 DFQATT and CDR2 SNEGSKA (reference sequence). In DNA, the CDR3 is TGCAGTGCTAGAGAAGGGGAGGACACAGATACGCAGTATTTT. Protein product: CSAREGEDTDTQYF.

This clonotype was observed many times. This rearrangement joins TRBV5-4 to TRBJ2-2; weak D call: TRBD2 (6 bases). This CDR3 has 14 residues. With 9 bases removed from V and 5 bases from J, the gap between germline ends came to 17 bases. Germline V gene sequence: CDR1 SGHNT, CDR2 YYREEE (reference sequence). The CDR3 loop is CATSREGRTGELFF. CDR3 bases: TGTGCCACCTCCCGAGAAGGGAGGACCGGGGAGCTGTTTTTT.

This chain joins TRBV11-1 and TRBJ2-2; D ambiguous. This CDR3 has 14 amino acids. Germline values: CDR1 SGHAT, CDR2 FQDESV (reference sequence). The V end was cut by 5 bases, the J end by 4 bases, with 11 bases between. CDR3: CASSDTNGTGELFF. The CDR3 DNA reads TGTGCCAGCAGCGACACTAATGGCACCGGGGAGCTGTTTTTT.

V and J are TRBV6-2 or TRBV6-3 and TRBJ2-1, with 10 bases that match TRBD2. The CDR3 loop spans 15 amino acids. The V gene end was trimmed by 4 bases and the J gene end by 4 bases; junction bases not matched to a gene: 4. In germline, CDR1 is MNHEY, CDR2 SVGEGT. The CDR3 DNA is TGTGCCAGCAGTTCCGGGACTAGCGAGTACAATGAGCAGTTCTTC. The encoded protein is CASSSGTSEYNEQFF.

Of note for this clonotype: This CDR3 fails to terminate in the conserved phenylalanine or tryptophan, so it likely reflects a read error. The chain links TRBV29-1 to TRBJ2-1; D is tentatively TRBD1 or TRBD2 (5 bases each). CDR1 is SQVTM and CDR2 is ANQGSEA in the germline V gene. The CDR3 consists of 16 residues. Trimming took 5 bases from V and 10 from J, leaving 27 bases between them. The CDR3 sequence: CSVRANRFRGAVEQFL. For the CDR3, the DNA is TGCAGCGTTCGAGCAAACAGGTTTAGAGGGGCTGTGGAGCAGTTCTTG.

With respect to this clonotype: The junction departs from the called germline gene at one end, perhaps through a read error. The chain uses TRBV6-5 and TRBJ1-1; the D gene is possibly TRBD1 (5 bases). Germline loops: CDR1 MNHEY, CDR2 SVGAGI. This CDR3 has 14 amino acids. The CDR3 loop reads CGSSYLQANTETFF. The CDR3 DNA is TGTGGCAGCAGTTACTTACAGGCGAACACTGAAACTTTCTTT.

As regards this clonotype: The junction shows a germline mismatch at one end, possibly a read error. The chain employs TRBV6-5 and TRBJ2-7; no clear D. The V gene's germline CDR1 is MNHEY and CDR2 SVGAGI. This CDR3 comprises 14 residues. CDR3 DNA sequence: TGTGCCAACAGTTACGAACGGAACACCAACGAGCAGTACTTC. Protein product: CANSYERNTNEQYF.

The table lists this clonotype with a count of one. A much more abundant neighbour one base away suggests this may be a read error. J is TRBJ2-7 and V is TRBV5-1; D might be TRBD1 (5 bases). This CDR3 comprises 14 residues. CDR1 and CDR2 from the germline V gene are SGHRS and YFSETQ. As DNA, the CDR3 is TGCGCCAGCAGCCAGATGACAGCCTCCTACGAGCACTACTTC. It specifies CASSQMTASYEHYF.

The CDR3 DNA follows: TGCAGTCATAGAGAAGGGCAAGGTACAAATGAAGCTTTCTTT. Protein sequence: CSHREGQGTNEAFF. J is TRBJ1-1 and V is TRBV20-1; D is uncertain. From germline, CDR1 is DFQATT and CDR2 SNEGSKA (reference sequence). The CDR3 loop spans 14 amino acids. The V gene lost 8 bases and the J gene lost 7 bases, with 23 bases spanning the gap.

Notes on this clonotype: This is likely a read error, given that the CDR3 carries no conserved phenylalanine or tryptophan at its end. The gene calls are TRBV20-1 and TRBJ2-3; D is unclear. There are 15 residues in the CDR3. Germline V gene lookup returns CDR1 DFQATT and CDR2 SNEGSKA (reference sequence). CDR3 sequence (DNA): TGCAGTGCTGAGCCCCATCAAAGCGCCACACATACGCAGTATGTT. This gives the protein CSAEPHQSATHTQYV.

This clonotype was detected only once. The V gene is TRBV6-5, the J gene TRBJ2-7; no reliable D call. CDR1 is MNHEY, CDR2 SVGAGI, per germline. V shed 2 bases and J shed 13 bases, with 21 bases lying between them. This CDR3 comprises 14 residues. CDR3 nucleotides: TGTGCCAGCAGTTACGAACGGAACCCCTACGTGCAATACTTC. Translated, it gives CASSYERNPYVQYF.

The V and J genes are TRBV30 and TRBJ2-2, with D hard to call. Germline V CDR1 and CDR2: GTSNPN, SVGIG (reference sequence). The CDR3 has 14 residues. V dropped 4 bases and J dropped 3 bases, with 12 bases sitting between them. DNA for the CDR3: TGTGCCTGGATACAAGCGCGTCACACCGGGGAGCTGTTTTTT. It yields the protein CAWIQARHTGELFF.

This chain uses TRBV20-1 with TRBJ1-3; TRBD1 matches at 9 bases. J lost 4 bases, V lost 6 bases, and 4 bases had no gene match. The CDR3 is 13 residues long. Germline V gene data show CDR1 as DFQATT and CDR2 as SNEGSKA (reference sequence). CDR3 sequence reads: CSAMGQGGNTIYF. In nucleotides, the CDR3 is TGCAGTGCCATGGGACAGGGCGGAAACACCATATATTTT.

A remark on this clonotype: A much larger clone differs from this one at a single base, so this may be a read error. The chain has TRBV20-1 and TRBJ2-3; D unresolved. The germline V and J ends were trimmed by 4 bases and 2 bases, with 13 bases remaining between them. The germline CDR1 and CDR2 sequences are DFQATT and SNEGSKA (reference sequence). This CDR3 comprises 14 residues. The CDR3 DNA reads TGCAGTGCTAAGTTCGTAGGAGACACAGATACGCAGTATTTT. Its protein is CSAKFVGDTDTQYF.

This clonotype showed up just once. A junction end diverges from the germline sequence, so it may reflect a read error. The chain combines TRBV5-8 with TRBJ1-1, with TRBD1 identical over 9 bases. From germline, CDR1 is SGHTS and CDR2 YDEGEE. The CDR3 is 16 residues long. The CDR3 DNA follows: TGTGCCAGCAGTTTGGTGGGGACAGGGAAGAACACTGAAGCTTACTTT. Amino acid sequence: CASSLVGTGKNTEAYF.

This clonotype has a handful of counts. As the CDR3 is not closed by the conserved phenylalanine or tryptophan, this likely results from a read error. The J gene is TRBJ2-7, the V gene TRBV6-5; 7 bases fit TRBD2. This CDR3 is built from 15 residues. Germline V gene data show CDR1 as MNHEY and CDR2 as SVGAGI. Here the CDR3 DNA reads TGTGCCAGGAGTTACTCGCGGCGGGAGACGGCCGAGCAGTACATC. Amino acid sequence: CARSYSRRETAEQYI.

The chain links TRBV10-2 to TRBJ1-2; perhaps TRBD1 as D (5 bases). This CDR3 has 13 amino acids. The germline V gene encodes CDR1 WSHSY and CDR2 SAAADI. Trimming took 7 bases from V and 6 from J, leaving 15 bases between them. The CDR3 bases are TGCGCCAGCACCCGACAGTGCGACCATGGCTACACCTTC. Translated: CASTRQCDHGYTF.

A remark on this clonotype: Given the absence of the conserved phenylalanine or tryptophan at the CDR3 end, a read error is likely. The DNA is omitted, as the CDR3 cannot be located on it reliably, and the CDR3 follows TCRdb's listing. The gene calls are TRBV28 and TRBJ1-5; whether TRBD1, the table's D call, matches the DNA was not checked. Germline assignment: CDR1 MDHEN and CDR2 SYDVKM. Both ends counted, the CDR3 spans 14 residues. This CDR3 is CASSLSGSNQPLYV.

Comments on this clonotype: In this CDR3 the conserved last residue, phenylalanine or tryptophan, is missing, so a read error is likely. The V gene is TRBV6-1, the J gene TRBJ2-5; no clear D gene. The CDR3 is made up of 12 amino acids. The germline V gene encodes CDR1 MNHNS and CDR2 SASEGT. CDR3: CPSSIKGETQYY. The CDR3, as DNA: TGTCCCAGCAGTATTAAAGGGGAGACCCAGTACTAC.

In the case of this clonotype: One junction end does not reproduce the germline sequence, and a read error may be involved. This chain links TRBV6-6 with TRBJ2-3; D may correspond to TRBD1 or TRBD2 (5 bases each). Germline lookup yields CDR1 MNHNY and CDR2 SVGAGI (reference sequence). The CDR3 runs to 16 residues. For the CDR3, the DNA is TGTGCCAGCACCCCGAAGAATAAGGGGAGCAAAGATACGCAGTATTTT. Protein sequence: CASTPKNKGSKDTQYF.

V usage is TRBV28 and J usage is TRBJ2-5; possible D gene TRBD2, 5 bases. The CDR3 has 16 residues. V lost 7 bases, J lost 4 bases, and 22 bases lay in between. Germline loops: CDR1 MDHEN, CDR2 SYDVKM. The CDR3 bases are TGTGCCAGCACCCCCCGGGGTTCGATAACGCTAGAGACCCAGTACTTC. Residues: CASTPRGSITLETQYF.